Below, 27 T cell receptor beta chains from the same sample are listed, as sequenced in a study of T-cell reconstitution after alpha-beta-depleted transplantation in children. Unique molecular identifiers were used to barcode this TCRbeta library. Each CDR3 protein gets one entry after TCRdb re-called the PCR reads with MiXCR. The sample lists about 500,000 distinct CDR3 sequences; approximately 30% were seen once. Specimen: PBMCs from the stem cell graft donor, collected from the stem cell graft. The receptor source for this set is a human donor who donated a stem cell graft to a child with aplastic anemia.

The genes are TRBV30 and TRBJ2-3; 7 bases line up with TRBD1. CDR1 and CDR2 (germline): GTSNPN, SVGIG (reference sequence). This CDR3 has 15 residues. V was clipped by 2 bases and J by 0 bases; unmatched bases: 5. CDR3 DNA: TGTGCCTGGAGTTTTACAGGGGTTAGCACAGATACGCAGTATTTT. Amino acid sequence: CAWSFTGVSTDTQYF.

The chain employs TRBV20-1 and TRBJ2-1; no definite D call. Trimming pared 1 base from V and 1 base from J, leaving 8 bases between. The CDR3 is 14 residues long. Germline V gene data show CDR1 as DFQATT and CDR2 as SNEGSKA (reference sequence). The CDR3 sequence is CSARGSASYNEQFF. The CDR3, as DNA: TGCAGTGCTAGAGGCAGCGCTTCCTACAATGAGCAGTTCTTC.

In its sample, this clonotype was seen many times. The rearrangement joins TRBV20-1 to TRBJ1-3; no definite D call. CDR3 size: 13 residues. CDR1 is DFQATT, CDR2 SNEGSKA, per germline (reference sequence). V was pared by 0 bases and J by 1 base, with 4 bases between. The DNA for the CDR3 is TGCAGTGCTAGAGACAGTTCTGGAAACACCATATATTTT. Its translation is CSARDSSGNTIYF.

The genes are TRBV30 and TRBJ1-2; 8 bases fit TRBD1. Trimming removed 5 bases from V and 7 bases from J; junction bases left unmatched: 12. This CDR3 has 14 residues. Germline V gene sequence: CDR1 GTSNPN, CDR2 SVGIG (reference sequence). CDR3 amino acids: CAWHPGQATGGYTF. The CDR3 bases are TGTGCCTGGCATCCGGGACAGGCTACGGGTGGCTACACCTTC.

This clonotype showed up just a few times. This chain links TRBV5-5 with TRBJ2-1; 12 positions match TRBD2. The germline CDR1 and CDR2 sequences are SGHKS and YYEKEE (reference sequence). The CDR3 runs to 15 residues. The V gene end was trimmed by 2 bases and the J gene end by 8 bases; junction bases not matched to a gene: 5. In DNA, the CDR3 is TGTGCCAGCAGCTTACTAGCGGGAGGTAAGGATGAGCAGTTCTTC. It specifies CASSLLAGGKDEQFF.

This clonotype was seen a few times. This sequence joins TRBV30 and TRBJ1-5; D is ambiguous. Germline values: CDR1 GTSNPN, CDR2 SVGIG (reference sequence). The V end lost 0 bases, the J end lost 4 bases, and 7 bases lay between the germline ends. The CDR3 loop spans 13 amino acids. CDR3 in amino acids: CAWSVKDNQPQHF. The CDR3 DNA sequence: TGTGCCTGGAGTGTAAAGGATAATCAGCCCCAGCATTTT.

The genes are TRBV29-1 and TRBJ2-1; D is uncertain. The CDR3 is 11 amino acids. Trimming removed 7 bases at V and 4 bases at J, with 8 bases between. Germline V gene sequence: CDR1 SQVTM, CDR2 ANQGSEA. CDR3 DNA sequence: TGCAGCGGAAGAGTGTACAATGAGCAGTTCTTC. Translation gives CSGRVYNEQFF.

The rearrangement links TRBV5-1 to TRBJ2-3; 10 bases are a match to TRBD2. CDR1 SGHRS and CDR2 YFSETQ come from the germline V gene. The CDR3 sequence is 17 residues long. V dropped 3 bases and J dropped 2; count of bases not matched to a gene: 9. The DNA of the CDR3 is TGCGCCAGCAGCTCCGATGTCCTAGCGGGAGTCACAGATACGCAGTATTTT. Translation gives CASSSDVLAGVTDTQYF.

This clonotype was recorded a few times. This chain connects TRBV5-1 to TRBJ1-1; maybe TRBD1 (5 bases). Germline V lookup: CDR1 SGHRS, CDR2 YFSETQ. The CDR3 loop spans 15 amino acids. Trimming removed 6 bases from V and 1 base from J, with 16 bases in between. CDR3 in DNA: TGCGCCAGCACCCTCTCGGGACGGGAGAACACTGAAGCTTTCTTT. It encodes CASTLSGRENTEAFF. Drawing the rest from reference TRBV5-1 and TRBJ1-1, the complete variable domain is KAGVTQTPRYLIKTRGQQVTLSCSPISGHRSVSWYQQTPGQGLQFLFEYFSETQRNKGNFPGRFSGRQFSNSRSEMNVSTLELGDSALYLCASTLSGRENTEAFFGQGTRLTVV.

J is TRBJ2-7 and V is TRBV9, with D possibly matching TRBD1 (5 bases). The V end was cut by 3 bases, the J end by 1 base, with 14 bases between. The CDR3 covers 15 residues. CDR1 and CDR2 (germline): SGDLS, YYNGEE. The CDR3, as DNA: TGTGCCAGCAGCGCGTATACAGGTACTTCCTACGAGCAGTACTTC. Residues: CASSAYTGTSYEQYF. The full variable domain, rest sourced from reference TRBV9 and TRBJ2-7, is DSGVTQTPKHLITATGQRVTLRCSPRSGDLSVYWYQQSLDQGLQFLIQYYNGEERAKGNILERFSAQQFPDLHSELNLSSLELGDSALYFCASSAYTGTSYEQYFGPGTRLTVT.

V is TRBV20-1 and J is TRBJ2-1; D is unresolved. The germline V gene encodes CDR1 DFQATT and CDR2 SNEGSKA (reference sequence). Trimming stripped 3 bases from V and 2 bases from J, with 8 bases between. This CDR3 region has 13 residues. DNA for the CDR3: TGCAGTGCTAGCGGCGCCCCCTACAATGAGCAGTTCTTC. Translating it yields CSASGAPYNEQFF.

CDR3 coding DNA: TGTGCCACCAGCAGAGACCGGGGATCTAATGAAAAACTGTTTTTT. It encodes CATSRDRGSNEKLFF. The chain employs TRBV15 and TRBJ1-4; unclear D gene. CDR3 length: 15 residues. CDR1 and CDR2 (germline): LNHNV, YYDKDF (reference sequence). V was cut by 0 bases and J by 3 bases, with 8 bases left in between.

V usage is TRBV30 and J usage is TRBJ2-1; D gene ambiguous. Germline V gives CDR1 GTSNPN, CDR2 SVGIG (reference sequence). The length of the CDR3 is 13 residues. V lost 0 bases, J lost 2 bases, and 5 bases lay in between. The CDR3 loop reads CAWSVLPYNEQFF. CDR3 DNA: TGTGCCTGGAGTGTATTGCCCTACAATGAGCAGTTCTTC.

V gene TRBV20-1 combines with J gene TRBJ1-2; D unclear. The CDR3 spans 11 residues. Germline loops: CDR1 DFQATT, CDR2 SNEGSKA (reference sequence). The ends were cut back, 5 bases at V and 1 base at J, with 5 bases in the middle. The CDR3 protein is CSAGINYGYTF. For the CDR3, the DNA is TGCAGTGCTGGTATTAACTATGGCTACACCTTC.

This sequence joins TRBV4-3 and TRBJ2-7; D not certain. The CDR3 is 18 amino acids. Trimming removed 0 bases at V and 1 base at J, with 19 bases between. The germline CDR1 and CDR2 sequences are LGHNA and YSLEER. The CDR3 bases are TGCGCCAGCAGCCAAGATAGGGTTAACCCCGGTCGGTCCTACGAGCAGTACTTC. This encodes CASSQDRVNPGRSYEQYF.

The chain has TRBV11-2 and TRBJ1-6; possibly TRBD1 for D (5 bases). With 5 bases removed from V and 10 bases from J, the gap between germline ends came to 15 bases. Germline V CDR1 and CDR2: SGHAT, FQNNGV. The CDR3 covers 14 residues. CDR3 nucleotides: TGTGCCAGCAGCGGACACCGGGAGGTCTCACCCCTCCACTTT. Its translation: CASSGHREVSPLHF.

This clonotype has a handful of counts. The chain joins TRBV5-1 to TRBJ2-4, with D maybe TRBD1 (5 bases). The CDR3 is 14 amino acids. Per germline, CDR1 SGHRS and CDR2 YFSETQ. V lost 4 bases, J lost 4 bases, and 12 bases lay in between. CDR3 DNA: TGCGCCAGCAGCCTCAGTCAGGGAAAAAACATTCAGTACTTC. Protein product: CASSLSQGKNIQYF.

The chain employs TRBV5-5 and TRBJ2-7, with D perhaps TRBD1 or TRBD2 (5 bases each). Per germline, CDR1 SGHKS and CDR2 YYEKEE (reference sequence). The CDR3 runs to 16 residues. Trimming took off 2 bases at V and 3 bases at J, with 18 bases between the two ends. CDR3 loop: CASSLPERGPVYEQYV. The CDR3 nucleotides read TGTGCCAGCAGCTTACCCGAGAGGGGCCCGGTCTACGAGCAGTACGTC.

This chain joins TRBV5-8 and TRBJ2-2; D is undetermined. Germline V gene sequence: CDR1 SGHTS, CDR2 YDEGEE. This CDR3 comprises 17 residues. V lost 0 bases and J 4 bases, leaving 16 bases between the germline ends. CDR3 in DNA: TGTGCCAGCAGCTTGGGGCTCAAGCGCTATTCCACCGGGGAGCTGTTTTTT. Translating gives CASSLGLKRYSTGELFF.

The gene calls are TRBV5-8 and TRBJ2-3; possible D gene TRBD1, 5 bases. The CDR3 length is 14 residues. V lost 3 bases to trimming and J lost 2 bases, with 10 bases between them. The germline V gene encodes CDR1 SGHTS and CDR2 YDEGEE. The CDR3 sequence is CASSSGHPTDTQYF. The CDR3 DNA reads TGTGCCAGCAGCTCAGGACATCCCACAGATACGCAGTATTTT.

This clonotype was found a few times. The rearrangement joins TRBV15 to TRBJ1-2; 9 bases map to TRBD1. The germline gives CDR1 LNHNV, CDR2 YYDKDF (reference sequence). The CDR3 loop spans 16 amino acids. After removal of 5 bases from V and 0 bases from J, the junction contained 7 bases not matched to a gene. The CDR3 here is CATSARTGVANYGYTF. In DNA form, the CDR3 reads TGTGCCACCAGCGCCCGGACAGGGGTTGCTAACTATGGCTACACCTTC.

V gene TRBV5-1 combines with J gene TRBJ2-7, with 8 bases that match TRBD2. CDR3 size: 15 residues. Germline V gives CDR1 SGHRS, CDR2 YFSETQ. Trimming cost V 5 bases and J 2 bases; bases outside gene matches: 9. CDR3 bases: TGCGCCAGCAGGGTCAGCGGGGGTGCGGCCTACGAGCAGTACTTC. This gives the protein CASRVSGGAAYEQYF.

This chain uses TRBV29-1 with TRBJ2-1; 10 bases fit TRBD2. Germline CDR1 reads SQVTM; CDR2 reads ANQGSEA. V lost 6 bases to trimming and J lost 3 bases; unmatched junction nucleotides: 5. The CDR3 extends over 14 amino acids. The CDR3 sequence is CSVPGLASYNEQFF. The CDR3 region has the DNA TGCAGCGTACCGGGACTAGCGAGCTACAATGAGCAGTTCTTC.

This clonotype has only a few counts. Here the CDR3 DNA reads TGTGCCAGCAGCTCGATGGACAGGGCCTACAATGAGCAGTTCTTC. Its translation: CASSSMDRAYNEQFF. The chain joins TRBV7-2 to TRBJ2-1; 8 bases fit TRBD1. Germline CDR1 reads SGHTA; CDR2 reads FQGNSA. The CDR3 has 15 residues. The junction had 4 bases not matched to a gene; V was cut back by 4 bases and J by 2 bases.

The V gene is TRBV30, the J gene TRBJ1-2; D is unclear. The V end lost 2 bases, the J end lost 1 base, and 5 bases lay between the germline ends. CDR1 is GTSNPN and CDR2 is SVGIG in the germline V gene (reference sequence). The CDR3 length is 12 residues. The CDR3 bases are TGTGCCTGGAGTAAGGATAACTATGGCTACACCTTC. Translated: CAWSKDNYGYTF.

This clonotype showed up just a few times. The chain couples TRBV30 to TRBJ2-1, with D unclear. This CDR3 comprises 13 residues. V was pared by 8 bases and J by 0 bases, with 11 bases between. Germline V gene sequence: CDR1 GTSNPN, CDR2 SVGIG (reference sequence). DNA for the CDR3: TGTGCCACCCAGGCTTACTCCTACAATGAGCAGTTCTTC. It codes for CATQAYSYNEQFF.

This clonotype was detected a few times. The chain links TRBV5-5 to TRBJ1-1; the match to TRBD1 covers 7 bases. The CDR3 spans 13 residues. From germline, CDR1 is SGHKS and CDR2 YYEKEE (reference sequence). Losses at the gene ends were 4 bases for V and 8 bases for J; bases not matched to a gene: 8. In nucleotides, the CDR3 is TGTGCCAGCAGCACCATCTCGACAGGGGAAGCTTTCTTT. It encodes CASSTISTGEAFF.